This TCR beta chain was captured by sequencing in a study of CD8+CD57+ T cells in acquired aplastic anemia. Study as a whole: Sorted CD4+ and CD8+ cells gave an average of around 3 ug of DNA. Study observations and caveats: The number of CD8+ CDR3 sequences shared by patients and controls was approximately 31. Researchers reported that CD8+ Simpson's diversity was not significantly different in patients versus controls.

Genomic DNA acted as the template from which TCR beta VDJ combination and CDR3 sequence profiling were carried out. TCRdb re-analysed the reads in MiXCR, keeping a single row per CDR3 protein. The repertoire consists of about 180,000 distinct CDR3 sequences, with 48% occurring once and the leading ten covering 1.8%. This clonotype was picked up a small number of times. Antigen specificity is unknown. The V gene's germline CDR1 is MNHEY and CDR2 SMNVEV (reference sequence). The CDR3 runs to 12 residues. Trimming removed 4 bases from V and 7 bases from J, with 9 bases in between. Patients picked for sequencing had shown CD8+CD57+ cell expansion detected by flow cytometry. All participating patients were living with severe acquired aplastic anemia.

The sequence came from a human donor with aplastic anemia. The chain combines TRBV27 with TRBJ2-3; D is ambiguous. Material: sorted CD4+, CD8+, or CD8+CD57+ T cells (not recorded which) from PBMCs. The CDR3 DNA reads as TGTGCCAGCAGTTCGCCCCGTCATACGCAGTATTTT. It codes for CASSSPRHTQYF.